A selection of T cell receptor beta chains follows, all from one sample in a study of T cell responses to AZD1222 COVID-19 vaccine. Assay used: immunoSEQ multiplex PCR; TCRdb lists only in-frame clones, some missing. Altogether more than 150,000 clones are present, approximately 91% being singletons, with the ten largest covering approximately 0.97%. The specimen was peripheral blood, collected on day 0 of AZD1222 vaccination. These TCRs come from an adult in good health. The CDR3 runs from the conserved cysteine through the conserved F or W. D genes are given only for firm matches. A row's size may be missing; if present it is once, few, many or a size class.

TRBJ2-7 | few | TRBV5-8 | TRBD1 | TGTGCCAGCAGGCCCCAAGTAAGGACAGGGGACCTCTTC | CASRPQVRTGDLF
TRBJ2-2 | once | TRBV5-1 | NA | TGCGCCAGCAGCTTGGGGTTTGAGCTTACCGGGGAGCTGTTTTTT | CASSLGFELTGELFF
TRBJ2-7 | NA | TRBV27 | NA | TGTGCCAGCAGTACCACTTACAGGGAACAACGGGGGGAGCAGTACTTC | CASSTTYREQRGEQYF
TRBJ2-7 | NA | TRBV11-2 | NA | TGTGCCAGCAGCTCCAGGGTCACGACTTTCAACGAGCAGTACTTC | CASSSRVTTFNEQYF
TRBJ2-7 | NA | TRBV9 | NA | TGTGCCAGCAGCGTAGGGGGGCTAGCGGTCTACGAGCAGTACTTC | CASSVGGLAVYEQYF
TRBJ2-6 | NA | TRBV28 | NA | TGTGCCAGCAGCCCCACAATGGTCAGGACCGGGGCCAACGTCCTGACTTTC | CASSPTMVRTGANVLTF
TRBJ1-4 | NA | TRBV4-2 | NA | TGTGCCAGCAGCCAAGTGGGCGGGGGAGGTGAAAAACTGTTTTTT | CASSQVGGGGEKLFF
TRBJ2-1 | NA | TRBV28 | NA | TGTGCCAGCGGGTTGTTATCCTACAATGAGCAGTTCTTC | CASGLLSYNEQFF
TRBJ1-1 | NA | TRBV2 | NA | TGTGCCAGCAGTGGGCCGCTTATGAACACTGAAGCTTTCTTT | CASSGPLMNTEAFF
TRBJ2-5 | once | TRBV20-1 | TRBD2 | TGCAGTGCTAGTGGGCTAGCGGGAGAATTAGAGACCCAGTACTTC | CSASGLAGELETQYF
TRBJ2-2 | NA | TRBV11-2 | NA | TGTGCCAGCAGCCCAGACAGATTAGGGGCCGGGGAGCTGTTTTTT | CASSPDRLGAGELFF
TRBJ2-7 | NA | TRBV6-2/TRBV6-3 | TRBD1 | TGTGCCAGCAGTTATGGACAGGGCTTTTCCTACGAGCAGTACTTC | CASSYGQGFSYEQYF
TRBJ1-5 | NA | TRBV9 | NA | TGTGCCAGCAGCGAGGACAGTAATAGCAATCAGCCCCAGCATTTT | CASSEDSNSNQPQHF
TRBJ2-7 | NA | TRBV9 | TRBD1 | TGTGCCAGCAGCGTCGGACAGGGGGCAACCTACGAGCAGTACTTC | CASSVGQGATYEQYF
TRBJ2-7 | NA | TRBV11-2 | TRBD1 | TGTGCCAGCAGCTTAGATCTATGGACCGGGACAGTGGGCGAGCAGTACTTC | CASSLDLWTGTVGEQYF
TRBJ2-1 | NA | TRBV7-6 | TRBD2 | TGTGCCAGCAGCGCCCGACTAGCGGGAGTAGGTGAGCAGTTCTTC | CASSARLAGVGEQFF
TRBJ2-3 | NA | TRBV7-7 | TRBD2 | TGTGCTAGCAGCCCGGGACTAGCGGGGCCCACAGATACGCAGTATTTT | CASSPGLAGPTDTQYF
TRBJ2-3 | NA | TRBV19 | TRBD2 | TGTGCCAGTACCGGGACTACTAAAGGGAGATACACAGATACGCAGTATTTT | CASTGTTKGRYTDTQYF
TRBJ2-1 | NA | TRBV5-1 | NA | TGCGCCAGCAGCCCCACGGGCGACAATGAGCAGTTCTTC | CASSPTGDNEQFF
TRBJ2-5 | NA | TRBV11-2 | NA | TGTGCCAGCAGCTTAGTAATAGGGCGGGAATTCCAAGAGACCCAGTACTTC | CASSLVIGREFQETQYF
TRBJ1-1 | NA | TRBV5-5 | NA | TGTGCCAGCCAGCTGGCATCAACTGCAGGGAACACTGAAGCTTTCTTT | CASQLASTAGNTEAFF
TRBJ2-5 | once | TRBV29-1 | NA | TGCAGCGTGGGACACGGCCAAGAGACCCAGTACTTC | CSVGHGQETQYF
TRBJ1-4 | NA | TRBV3-1/TRBV3-2 | NA | TGTGCCAGCAGCCAAGAAGGGGCAGGGGAAGAAAAACTGTTTTTT | CASSQEGAGEEKLFF
TRBJ2-7 | NA | TRBV9 | TRBD2 | TGTGCCAGCAGCGTAGGGGGGACTAGCGGGAGCGGCACCTACGAGCAGTACTTC | CASSVGGTSGSGTYEQYF
TRBJ2-3 | NA | TRBV10-1 | TRBD2 | TGCGCCAGCAGTGACCCCCTAGCGGGGCCGTCGGGTACGCAGTATTTT | CASSDPLAGPSGTQYF
TRBJ1-1 | NA | TRBV7-2 | NA | TGTGCCAGCAGCTTATATGGGGACACTGAAGCTTTCTTT | CASSLYGDTEAFF
TRBJ1-1 | NA | TRBV11-2 | NA | TGTGCCAGCAGCTTAACTGAGTTAAAAACTGAAGCTTTCTTT | CASSLTELKTEAFF
TRBJ1-1 | NA | TRBV6-6 | NA | TGTGCCAGCAGTTACACCCCGACGTATACCAACACTGAAGCTTTCTTT | CASSYTPTYTNTEAFF
TRBJ2-3 | NA | TRBV7-2 | NA | TGTGCCAGCAGCTTAGACGTGTGGGGGGCAGATACGCAGTATTTT | CASSLDVWGADTQYF
TRBJ2-7 | NA | TRBV7-9 | TRBD1 | TGTGCCAGCAGCTCCGGGACAGGATCCTACGAGCAGTACTTC | CASSSGTGSYEQYF
TRBJ2-1 | NA | TRBV27 | TRBD1 | TGTGCCAGCAGGACAGGGGGCGTCAACAATGAGCAGTTCTTC | CASRTGGVNNEQFF
TRBJ2-1 | NA | TRBV6-1 | NA | TGTGCCAGCAGTGAAGTGGGAGAGGTAGGGTTCTTC | CASSEVGEVGFF
TRBJ2-7 | NA | TRBV28 | NA | TGTGCCAGCAGTTTGCTGGCAGGAATTAGGGGCGAGCAGTACTTC | CASSLLAGIRGEQYF
TRBJ1-2 | NA | TRBV18 | NA | TGTGCCAGCTCACCCACACCGAAGTTAGCGGGATACTATGGCTACACCTTC | CASSPTPKLAGYYGYTF
TRBJ2-1 | NA | TRBV7-3 | NA | TGTGCCAGCAGCCCACCACCGACCTACAATGAGCAGTTCTTC | CASSPPPTYNEQFF
TRBJ2-2 | NA | TRBV5-1 | NA | TGCGCCAGCAGCTTGGTATCCCACACCGGGGAGCTGTTTTTT | CASSLVSHTGELFF
TRBJ2-2 | NA | TRBV7-3 | NA | TGTGCCAGCAGCTTGGGAGCAAACACCGGGGAGCTGTTTTTT | CASSLGANTGELFF
TRBJ1-3 | NA | TRBV21-1 | NA | TGTGCCAGCACTCGCCCAGGGGGCGTGGGTGGAAACACCATATATTTT | CASTRPGGVGGNTIYF
TRBJ2-7 | NA | TRBV24-1 | NA | TGTGCCACCAGTGATCTAACAGGCGAGCAGTACTTC | CATSDLTGEQYF
TRBJ1-3 | NA | TRBV7-9 | NA | TGTGCCAGCAGCTTTTCAAGGAGCTCTGGAAACACCATATATTTT | CASSFSRSSGNTIYF
TRBJ1-1 | NA | TRBV10-3 | NA | TGTGCCATCAGGCGGCAGCTACGGAACACTGAAGCTTTCTTT | CAIRRQLRNTEAFF
TRBJ2-3 | once | TRBV4-2 | NA | TGTGCCAGCAGCCAAGTTGTGGATCTAGGGTCAGATACGCAGTATTTT | CASSQVVDLGSDTQYF
TRBJ2-7 | NA | TRBV4-3 | NA | TGCGCCAGCAGCCAAGATTTCGGCGGGTGGAGCTCCTACGAGCAGTACTTC | CASSQDFGGWSSYEQYF
TRBJ2-5 | NA | TRBV20-1 | NA | TGCAGTGCTAGTCTAGCGCTGCTACAAGAGACCCAGTACTTC | CSASLALLQETQYF
TRBJ2-1 | few | TRBV18 | TRBD1 | TGTGCCAGCTCACCACGAGGGACAGGGGGGGGCCAGGAGCAGTTCTTC | CASSPRGTGGGQEQFF
TRBJ2-2 | NA | TRBV7-7 | TRBD2 | TGTGCCAGCAGCACAAGGACTAGCGGGACGAACACCGGGGAGCTGTTTTTT | CASSTRTSGTNTGELFF
TRBJ2-5 | NA | TRBV13 | TRBD2 | TGTGCCAGCAGCTCTAGCGGGAGGGCCCTGGTGGAGACCCAGTACTTC | CASSSSGRALVETQYF
TRBJ2-5 | once | TRBV25-1 | TRBD2 | TGTGCCAGCAGTGAACCTAGCGGAGCTCAAGAGACCCAGTACTTC | CASSEPSGAQETQYF
TRBJ2-7 | NA | TRBV20-1 | NA | TGCAGTGTTGGACATTCCTACGAGCAGTACTTC | CSVGHSYEQYF
TRBJ1-5 | NA | TRBV5-8 | NA | TGTGCCAGCAGAAGGGGGTTTAGCAATCAGCCCCAGCATTTT | CASRRGFSNQPQHF
TRBJ2-7 | NA | TRBV5-1 | NA | TGCGCCAGCAGCTTGGTAAGCAGGGCCGAGCAGTACTTC | CASSLVSRAEQYF
TRBJ2-7 | once | TRBV7-3 | TRBD2 | TGTGCCAGCAGCTTAACAGCTAGCGGGGTCTACGAGCAGTACTTC | CASSLTASGVYEQYF
TRBJ1-6 | NA | TRBV19 | NA | TGTGCCAGTAGTATAGGACAGCGTAATTCACCCCTCCACTTT | CASSIGQRNSPLHF
TRBJ1-4 | NA | TRBV3-1/TRBV3-2 | NA | TGTGCCAGCAGTCGAACGATTACTAATGAAAAACTGTTTTTT | CASSRTITNEKLFF
TRBJ2-7 | NA | TRBV6-5 | NA | TGTGCCAGCAGTTACTCGACAGGAATTGCCTACGAGCAGTACTTC | CASSYSTGIAYEQYF
TRBJ2-4 | NA | TRBV1 | NA | TGCACCAGCAGCCAAGATCTTGGGCGAGCGGGGGGGCCCAAAAACATTCAGTACTTC | CTSSQDLGRAGGPKNIQYF
TRBJ1-1 | NA | TRBV6-5 | TRBD1 | TGTGCCAGCACCTGGACAGGGGGTCTAGCTTTCTTT | CASTWTGGLAFF
TRBJ2-7 | once | TRBV27 | TRBD1 | TGTGCCAGCAGTTTCGGGACAGGGCTCTACGAGCAGTACTTC | CASSFGTGLYEQYF
TRBJ2-7 | NA | TRBV7-2 | NA | TGTGCCAGCAGCTTAGAGCGGGTTCACTCCTACGAGCAGTACTTC | CASSLERVHSYEQYF